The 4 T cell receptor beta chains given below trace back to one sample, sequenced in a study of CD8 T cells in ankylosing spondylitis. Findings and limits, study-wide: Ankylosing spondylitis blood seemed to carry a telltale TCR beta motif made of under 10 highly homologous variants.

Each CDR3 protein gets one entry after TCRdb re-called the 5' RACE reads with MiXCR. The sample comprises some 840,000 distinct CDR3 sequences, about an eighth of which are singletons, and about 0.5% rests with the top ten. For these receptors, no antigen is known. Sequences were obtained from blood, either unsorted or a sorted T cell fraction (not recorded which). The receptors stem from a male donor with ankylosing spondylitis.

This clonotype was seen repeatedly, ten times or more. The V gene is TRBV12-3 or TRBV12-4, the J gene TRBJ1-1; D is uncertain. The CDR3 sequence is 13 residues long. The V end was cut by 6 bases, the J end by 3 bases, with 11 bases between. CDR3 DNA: TGTGCCAGCAGAACCGACGGGTACACTGAAGCTTTCTTT. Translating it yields CASRTDGYTEAFF.

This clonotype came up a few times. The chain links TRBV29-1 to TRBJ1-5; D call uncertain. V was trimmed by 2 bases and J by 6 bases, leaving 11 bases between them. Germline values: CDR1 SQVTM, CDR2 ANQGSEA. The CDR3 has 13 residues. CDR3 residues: CSVESAGGQPQHF. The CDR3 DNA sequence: TGCAGCGTTGAAAGCGCAGGAGGTCAGCCCCAGCATTTT.

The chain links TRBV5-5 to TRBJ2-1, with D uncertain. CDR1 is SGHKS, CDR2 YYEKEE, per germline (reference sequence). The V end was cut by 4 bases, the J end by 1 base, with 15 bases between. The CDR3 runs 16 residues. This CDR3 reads CASSPGIQQSYNEQFF. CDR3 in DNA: TGTGCCAGCAGCCCCGGCATCCAGCAGTCCTACAATGAGCAGTTCTTC.

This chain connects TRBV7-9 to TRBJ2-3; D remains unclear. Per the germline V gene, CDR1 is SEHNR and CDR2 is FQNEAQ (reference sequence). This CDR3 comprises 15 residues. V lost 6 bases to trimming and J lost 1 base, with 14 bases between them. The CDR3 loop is CASSIDGHGTDTQYF. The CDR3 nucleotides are TGTGCCAGCAGTATCGATGGCCACGGCACAGATACGCAGTATTTT.